Below are 21 T cell receptor beta chains sequenced from a single sample in a study of blood T cell repertoires in COVID-19. The table came from immunoSEQ multiplex PCR; TCRdb's copy has only in-frame clones and leaves some out. Here the sample spans about 210,000 clones, about 91% being singletons. The sample was peripheral blood. Receptors were obtained from a man younger than 45 with acute or convalescent COVID-19.

The V and J genes are TRBV21-1 and TRBJ1-2; the listed D gene, TRBD1, was not tested against the DNA. TRBV21-1 is labeled a pseudogene. The CDR3 runs to 16 residues. In nucleotides, the CDR3 is TGTGCCAGCAGCGCGCGACATTTCCCTTTTTGGTATGGCTACACCTTC. This translates into CASSARHFPFWYGYTF.

The chain recombines TRBV10-2 with TRBJ1-1, with 7 nucleotides matching TRBD1. V trimming: 5 bases; J trimming: 4 bases; junction bases outside the gene matches: 13. The V gene's germline CDR1 is WSHSY and CDR2 SAAADI. This CDR3 spans 16 amino acids. CDR3 in amino acids: CASSWFFRGRSTEAFF. The CDR3 bases are TGCGCCAGCAGTTGGTTTTTTAGGGGGCGATCCACTGAAGCTTTCTTT.

The chain carries TRBV6-6 and TRBJ1-1; tentative D call: TRBD1 (5 bases). Per the germline V gene, CDR1 is MNHNY and CDR2 is SVGAGI (reference sequence). The CDR3 has 16 residues. V was trimmed by 1 base and J by 10 bases, leaving 22 bases between them. The CDR3 spells CASSYFGQGGLYRAFF. CDR3 DNA: TGTGCCAGCAGTTACTTCGGCCAGGGAGGGCTATATCGAGCTTTCTTT.

The rearrangement joins TRBV7-3 to TRBJ2-1; 10 nucleotides line up with TRBD2. The CDR3 contains 15 residues. V was clipped by 5 bases and J by 8 bases; unmatched bases: 9. In germline, CDR1 is SGHTA, CDR2 FQGTGA. CDR3 DNA sequence: TGTGCCAGCAGCCCGCAGGGGAGCGGGAGGGATGAGCAGTTCTTC. The encoded protein is CASSPQGSGRDEQFF.

This clone was seen only once. The chain is built from TRBV6-6 and TRBJ2-2, with 11 bases matching TRBD2. Germline loops: CDR1 MNHNY, CDR2 SVGAGI (reference sequence). The CDR3 has 14 amino acids. The trim removed 6 bases at V and 8 bases at J, leaving 5 bases unmatched. The CDR3 DNA sequence: TGTGCCAGCAGGACTAGCGGGATGATGGGGGAGCTGTTTTTT. Translation: CASRTSGMMGELFF.

The genes are TRBV6-1 and TRBJ1-2; a weak D match, TRBD1 (5 bases). Germline V CDR1 and CDR2: MNHNS, SASEGT. This CDR3 contains 14 residues. V was shortened by 1 base and J by 8 bases, with 14 bases between the two germline ends. In nucleotides, the CDR3 is TGTGCCAGCAGTGAAGGGGGCTTACAGGACGGCTACACCTTC. It specifies CASSEGGLQDGYTF.

With regard to this clone: The sample carries other DNA sequences with the same CDR3. This chain joins TRBV30 and TRBJ2-2; D remains ambiguous. The germline V gene has CDR1 GTSNPN and CDR2 SVGIG (reference sequence). The CDR3 is made up of 13 amino acids. V was pared by 0 bases and J by 4 bases, with 6 bases between. The CDR3 nucleotides read TGTGCCTGGAGTGTATCCTCCACCGGGGAGCTGTTTTTT. Encoded protein: CAWSVSSTGELFF.

This rearrangement joins TRBV28 to TRBJ2-1; 11 bases fit TRBD2. V shed 6 bases, J shed 0 bases, and the junction held 4 bases outside the gene matches. In germline, CDR1 is MDHEN, CDR2 SYDVKM. CDR3 length: 16 residues. The CDR3 nucleotides read TGTGCCAGCAGCTTTAGCGGGGGGGCCTCCTACAATGAGCAGTTCTTC. It encodes CASSFSGGASYNEQFF. Combining the CDR3 with reference TRBV28 and TRBJ2-1 gives the whole variable domain DVKVTQSSRYLVKRTGEKVFLECVQDMDHENMFWYRQDPGLGLRLIYFSYDVKMKEKGDIPEGYSVSREKKERFSLILESASTNQTSMYLCASSFSGGASYNEQFFGPGTRLTVL.

The rearrangement links TRBV5-1 to TRBJ1-2; possibly TRBD1 for D (6 bases). The CDR3 is made up of 14 amino acids. Looked up from germline, CDR1 is SGHRS and CDR2 is YFSETQ. V was pared by 3 bases and J by 6 bases, with 15 bases between. The CDR3, as DNA: TGCGCCAGCAGCTATTCGACAGGCCCTGATGGCTACACCTTC. As protein: CASSYSTGPDGYTF.

The chain carries TRBV3-1 (or the pseudogene TRBV3-2) and TRBJ2-7; 9 positions agree with TRBD2. Germline V lookup: CDR1 LGHDT, CDR2 YNNKEL (reference sequence). Unmatched junction bases numbered 4, after V lost 1 base and J lost 0 bases. This CDR3 is 16 amino acids long. CDR3 nucleotides: TGTGCCAGCAGCCAAGGAATTAGCGGGAGCTCCTACGAGCAGTACTTC. This encodes CASSQGISGSSYEQYF.

For the CDR3, the DNA is TGTGCCAGCCGACTAGCGGGGGGCCGGGAGACCCAGTACTTC. Encoded protein: CASRLAGGRETQYF. The chain has TRBV13 and TRBJ2-5, with 13 bases aligning to TRBD2. V dropped 8 bases and J dropped 5; count of bases not matched to a gene: 5. CDR3 length equals 14 residues. Per the germline V gene, CDR1 is PRHDT and CDR2 is FYEKMQ (reference sequence).

This clone has a single count. V usage is TRBV18 and J usage is TRBJ2-7, with D possibly matching TRBD2 (6 bases). V was clipped by 6 bases and J by 3 bases, with 18 bases between them. The CDR3 is made up of 15 amino acids. Germline CDR1 and CDR2: KGHSH and LQKENI. The CDR3 region is CASSRGSASLYEQYF. The DNA for the CDR3 is TGTGCCAGCTCGCGGGGAAGTGCATCACTCTACGAGCAGTACTTC.

This sequence joins TRBV29-1 and TRBJ2-7; 10 bases line up with TRBD1. The CDR3 extends over 14 amino acids. The V segment lost 6 bases and the J segment 0 bases; nucleotides outside the gene matches: 5. Germline V lookup: CDR1 SQVTM, CDR2 ANQGSEA. The CDR3 sequence is CSVADRGVSYEQYF. The CDR3 bases are TGCAGCGTCGCGGACAGGGGGGTCTCCTACGAGCAGTACTTC.

This clone was counted a few times. This chain uses TRBV30 with TRBJ2-5; TRBD2 agrees at 7 bases. Germline CDR1 reads GTSNPN; CDR2 reads SVGIG (reference sequence). The V gene end was trimmed by 7 bases and the J gene end by 3 bases; junction bases not matched to a gene: 11. The CDR3 sequence is 14 residues long. In DNA form, the CDR3 reads TGTGCCTTCAACCGGGACTATAGGGAAGAGACCCAGTACTTC. Protein sequence: CAFNRDYREETQYF.

The chain employs TRBV19 and TRBJ2-5; unclear D gene. Trimming took 2 bases from V and 1 from J, leaving 5 bases between them. CDR3 size: 13 residues. In germline, CDR1 is LNHDA, CDR2 SQIVND (reference sequence). CDR3 loop: CASSISSQETQYF. The CDR3 DNA is TGTGCCAGTAGTATATCCAGCCAAGAGACCCAGTACTTC.

CDR3 region: CASSFQTGNQETQYF. DNA of the CDR3: TGTGCCAGCAGTTTCCAGACAGGGAACCAAGAGACCCAGTACTTC. J is TRBJ2-5 and V is TRBV27, with 7 bases fitting TRBD1. Germline-derived CDR1 and CDR2 are MNHEY and SMNVEV (reference sequence). J lost 0 bases, V lost 3 bases, and 4 bases had no gene match. This CDR3 has 15 amino acids.

This chain joins TRBV10-1 and TRBJ1-4; 8 bases map to TRBD1. This CDR3 comprises 15 residues. Germline CDR1 and CDR2: WNHNN and SYGVQD (reference sequence). V lost 7 bases, J lost 3 bases, and 7 bases stayed unmatched. The CDR3 coding sequence is TGCGCCAGCAACCAAAGACAGGGGTCTAATGAAAAACTGTTTTTT. Protein: CASNQRQGSNEKLFF.

This chain uses TRBV6-5 with TRBJ1-1; D is ambiguous. The V end lost 2 bases, the J end lost 3 bases, and 4 bases lay between the germline ends. From germline, CDR1 is MNHEY and CDR2 SVGAGI. The CDR3 sequence is 12 residues long. CDR3 residues: CASSYRDTEAFF. CDR3 in DNA: TGTGCCAGCAGTTACCGGGACACTGAAGCTTTCTTT.

The chain uses TRBV27 and TRBJ1-1; D may be TRBD1 (6 bases). This CDR3 comprises 15 residues. V lost 5 bases to trimming and J lost 3 bases, with 16 bases between them. Germline V gene data show CDR1 as MNHEY and CDR2 as SMNVEV (reference sequence). The CDR3 spells CASSPRGAAYTEAFF. CDR3 coding DNA: TGTGCCAGCAGTCCCCGGGGGGCTGCGTACACTGAAGCTTTCTTT.

This chain uses TRBV5-8 with TRBJ1-4; D unresolved. Germline values: CDR1 SGHTS, CDR2 YDEGEE. The CDR3 is 16 residues long. Trimming left V 2 bases short and J 3 bases short, with 14 bases between. CDR3 protein: CASSLGWSRANEKLFF. The CDR3 DNA follows: TGTGCCAGCAGCTTAGGATGGTCTAGAGCTAATGAAAAACTGTTTTTT.

This chain uses TRBV15 with TRBJ2-3; 7 positions match TRBD2. After removal of 1 base from V and 2 bases from J, the junction contained 6 bases not matched to a gene. In germline, CDR1 is LNHNV, CDR2 YYDKDF (reference sequence). The CDR3 has 16 residues. The CDR3 DNA sequence: TGTGCCACCAGCAGAGCCCCGGGGGGACTCACAGATACGCAGTATTTT. Its translation: CATSRAPGGLTDTQYF.